This T cell receptor beta chain emerged from a study of chemoradiotherapy in HPV16-positive cancers. Generated by immunoSEQ multiplex PCR, the TCRdb table keeps only in-frame clones and is missing some. Seen here are some 5,100 clones, 55% to 85% observed once, and the top ten hold 10% to 15%. A single count supports this clone. The CDR3 sequence is 14 residues long. With 3 bases removed from V and 1 base from J, the gap between germline ends came to 9 bases. CDR1 is MNHEY, CDR2 SMNVEV, per germline (reference sequence). The rearrangement links TRBV27 to TRBJ1-1; D unresolved. The source of this sequence is a human donor with HPV-associated anogenital cancer. Sequenced here: tumor tissue, sampled from a patient who underwent chemoradiotherapy. The CDR3 sequence is CASSFRGGNTEAFF. The CDR3 DNA reads as TGTGCCAGCAGTTTCCGGGGAGGGAACACTGAAGCTTTCTTT.